This T cell receptor beta chain is drawn from a study of CD8+ T cells in alopecia areata. Overall study results and limits: Scalp lesions, especially in alopecia totalis/universalis, had higher clonality than normal scalp.

A word on this clone: Its antigen is unknown.

The CDR3 contains 13 residues. The germline CDR1 and CDR2 sequences are SGHRS and YFSETQ. Trimming removed 0 bases from V and 3 bases from J, with 6 bases in between. RNA was extracted and reverse transcribed into cDNA as the sequencing template. Some clones are missing from TCRdb's copy, which holds only in-frame ones; the method was immunoSEQ multiplex PCR. Here the sample spans 90,000 to 120,000 clones, 45% to 70% being singletons. This chain links TRBV5-1 with TRBJ1-1; unclear D gene. The source is a human donor in good health. What was sequenced was CD8+ T cells sorted from blood. This CDR3 reads CASSLARDTEAFF. The CDR3 coding sequence is TGCGCCAGCAGCTTGGCTCGGGACACTGAAGCTTTCTTT.